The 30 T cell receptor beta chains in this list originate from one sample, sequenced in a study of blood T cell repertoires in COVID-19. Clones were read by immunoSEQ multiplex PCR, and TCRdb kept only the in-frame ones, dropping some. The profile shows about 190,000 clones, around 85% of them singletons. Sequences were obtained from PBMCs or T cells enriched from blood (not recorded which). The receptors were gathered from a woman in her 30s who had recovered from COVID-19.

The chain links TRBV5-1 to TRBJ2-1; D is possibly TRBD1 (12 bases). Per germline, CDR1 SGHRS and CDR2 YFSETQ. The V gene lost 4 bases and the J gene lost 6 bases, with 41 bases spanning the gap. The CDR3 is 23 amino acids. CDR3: CASSPRRWGQGADFSGRVNEQFF. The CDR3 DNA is TGCGCCAGCAGCCCACGACGCTGGGGACAGGGGGCCGATTTTAGCGGGAGGGTCAATGAGCAGTTCTTC. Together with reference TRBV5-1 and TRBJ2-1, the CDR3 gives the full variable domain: KAGVTQTPRYLIKTRGQQVTLSCSPISGHRSVSWYQQTPGQGLQFLFEYFSETQRNKGNFPGRFSGRQFSNSRSEMNVSTLELGDSALYLCASSPRRWGQGADFSGRVNEQFFGPGTRLTVL.

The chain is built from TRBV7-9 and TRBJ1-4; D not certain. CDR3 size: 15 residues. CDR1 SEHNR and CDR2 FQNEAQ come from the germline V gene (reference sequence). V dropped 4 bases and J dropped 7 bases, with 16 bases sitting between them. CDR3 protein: CASSWEGGGSEKLFF. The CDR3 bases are TGTGCCAGCAGCTGGGAGGGAGGAGGGAGTGAAAAACTGTTTTTT.

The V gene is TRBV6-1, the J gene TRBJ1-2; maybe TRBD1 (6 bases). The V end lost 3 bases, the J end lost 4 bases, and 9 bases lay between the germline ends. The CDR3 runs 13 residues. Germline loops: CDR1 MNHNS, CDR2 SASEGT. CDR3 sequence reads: CASSETRGYGYTF. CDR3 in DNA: TGTGCCAGCAGTGAGACCAGGGGCTATGGCTACACCTTC.

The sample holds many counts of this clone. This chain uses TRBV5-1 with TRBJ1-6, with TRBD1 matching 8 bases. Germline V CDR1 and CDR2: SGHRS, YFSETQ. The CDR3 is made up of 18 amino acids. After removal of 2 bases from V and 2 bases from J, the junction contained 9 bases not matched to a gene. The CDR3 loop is CASSLGRGPSAYNSPLHF. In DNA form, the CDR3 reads TGCGCCAGCAGCTTAGGCAGGGGGCCTTCCGCCTATAATTCACCCCTCCACTTT.

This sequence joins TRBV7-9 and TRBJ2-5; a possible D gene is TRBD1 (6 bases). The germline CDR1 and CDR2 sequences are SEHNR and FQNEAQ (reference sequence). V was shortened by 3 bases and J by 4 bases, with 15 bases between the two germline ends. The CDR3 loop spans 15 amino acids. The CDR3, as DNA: TGTGCCAGCAGCTTGGTTGGACAGTACCTAGAGACCCAGTACTTC. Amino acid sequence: CASSLVGQYLETQYF.

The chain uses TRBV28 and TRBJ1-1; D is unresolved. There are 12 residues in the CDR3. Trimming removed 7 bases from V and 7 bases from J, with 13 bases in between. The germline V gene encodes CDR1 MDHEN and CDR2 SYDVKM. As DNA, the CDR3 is TGTGCCAGCACAGTCCCCGGGGATGAAGCTTTCTTT. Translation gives CASTVPGDEAFF.

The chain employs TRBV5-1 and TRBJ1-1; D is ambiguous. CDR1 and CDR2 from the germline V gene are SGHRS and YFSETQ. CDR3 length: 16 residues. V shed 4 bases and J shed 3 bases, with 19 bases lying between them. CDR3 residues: CASSRNYGLLDTEAFF. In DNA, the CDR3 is TGCGCCAGCAGCCGAAACTACGGACTGTTGGACACTGAAGCTTTCTTT.

The CDR3 bases are TGTGCCACCAGCAGGAGAGGGCAGGGGATTAACTATGGCTACACCTTC. It translates to CATSRRGQGINYGYTF. The genes are TRBV15 and TRBJ1-2, with TRBD1 as a possible D gene (6 bases). This CDR3 spans 16 amino acids. Germline V gives CDR1 LNHNV, CDR2 YYDKDF (reference sequence). V lost 3 bases and J 1 base, leaving 15 bases between the germline ends.

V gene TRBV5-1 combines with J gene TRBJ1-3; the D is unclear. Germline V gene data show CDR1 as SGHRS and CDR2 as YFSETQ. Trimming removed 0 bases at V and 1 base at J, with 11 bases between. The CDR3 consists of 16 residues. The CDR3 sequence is CASSLGGQQSGNTIYF. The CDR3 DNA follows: TGCGCCAGCAGCTTGGGAGGTCAGCAGTCTGGAAACACCATATATTTT.

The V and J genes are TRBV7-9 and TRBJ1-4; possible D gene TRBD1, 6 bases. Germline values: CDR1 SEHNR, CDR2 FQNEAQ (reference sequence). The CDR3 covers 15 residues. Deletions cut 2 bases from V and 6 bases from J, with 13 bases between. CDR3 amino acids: CASSLYDRRDEKLFF. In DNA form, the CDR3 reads TGTGCCAGCAGCTTATATGACAGGCGGGATGAAAAACTGTTTTTT. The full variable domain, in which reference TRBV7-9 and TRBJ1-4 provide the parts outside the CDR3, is DTGVSQNPRHKITKRGQNVTFRCDPISEHNRLYWYRQTLGQGPEFLTYFQNEAQLEKSRLLSDRFSAERPKGSFSTLEIQRTEQGDSAMYLCASSLYDRRDEKLFFGSGTQLSVL.

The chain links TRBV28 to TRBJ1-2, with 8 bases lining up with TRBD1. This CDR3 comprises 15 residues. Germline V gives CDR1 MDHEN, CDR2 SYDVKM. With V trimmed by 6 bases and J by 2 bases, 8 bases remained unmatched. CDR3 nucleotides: TGTGCCAGCAGACCCGCAGGGGGCCGAAACTATGGCTACACCTTC. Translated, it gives CASRPAGGRNYGYTF.

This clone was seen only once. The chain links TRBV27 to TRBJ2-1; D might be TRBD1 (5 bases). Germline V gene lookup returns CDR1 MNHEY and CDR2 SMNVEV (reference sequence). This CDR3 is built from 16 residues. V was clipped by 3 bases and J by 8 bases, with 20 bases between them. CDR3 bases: TGTGCCAGCAGTTTCGAACGTCTTAAAAGGGGCTATGAGCAGTTCTTC. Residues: CASSFERLKRGYEQFF.

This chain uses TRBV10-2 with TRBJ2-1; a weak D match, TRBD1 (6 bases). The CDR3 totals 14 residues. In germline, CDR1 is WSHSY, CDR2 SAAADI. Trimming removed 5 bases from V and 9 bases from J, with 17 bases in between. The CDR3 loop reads CASSHGQLYGEQFF. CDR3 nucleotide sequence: TGCGCCAGCAGTCACGGACAGTTGTACGGTGAGCAGTTCTTC.

CDR3 protein: CASGTGIATDTQYF. CDR3 bases: TGCGCCAGCGGGACAGGGATAGCGACAGATACGCAGTATTTT. This sequence joins TRBV5-1 and TRBJ2-3, with 9 positions matching TRBD1. After removal of 7 bases from V and 3 bases from J, the junction contained 6 bases not matched to a gene. The CDR3 covers 14 residues. CDR1 is SGHRS, CDR2 YFSETQ, per germline.

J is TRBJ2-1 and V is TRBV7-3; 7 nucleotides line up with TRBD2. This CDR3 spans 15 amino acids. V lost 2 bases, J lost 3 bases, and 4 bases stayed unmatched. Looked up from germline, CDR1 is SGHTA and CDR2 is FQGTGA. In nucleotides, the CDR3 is TGTGCCAGCAGCTTATCCTGGGAGGGCTACAATGAGCAGTTCTTC. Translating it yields CASSLSWEGYNEQFF. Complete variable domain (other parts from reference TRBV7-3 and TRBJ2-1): GAGVSQTPSNKVTEKGKYVELRCDPISGHTALYWYRQSLGQGPEFLIYFQGTGAADDSGLPNDRFFAVRPEGSVSTLKIQRTERGDSAVYLCASSLSWEGYNEQFFGPGTRLTVL.

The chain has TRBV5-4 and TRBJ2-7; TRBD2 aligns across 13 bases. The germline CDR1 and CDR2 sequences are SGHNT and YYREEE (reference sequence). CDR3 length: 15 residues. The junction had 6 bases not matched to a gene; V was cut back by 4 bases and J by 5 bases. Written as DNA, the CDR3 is TGTGCCAGCAGCCCCACTAGCGGGAGGGCCGACGAGCAGTACTTC. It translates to CASSPTSGRADEQYF.

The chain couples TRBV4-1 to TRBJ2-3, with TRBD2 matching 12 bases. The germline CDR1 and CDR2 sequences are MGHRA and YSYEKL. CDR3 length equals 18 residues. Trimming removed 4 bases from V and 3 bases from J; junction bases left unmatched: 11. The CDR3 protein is CASSLQTSGRKETDTQYF. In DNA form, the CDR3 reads TGCGCCAGCAGCCTACAGACTAGCGGGAGAAAAGAGACAGATACGCAGTATTTT.

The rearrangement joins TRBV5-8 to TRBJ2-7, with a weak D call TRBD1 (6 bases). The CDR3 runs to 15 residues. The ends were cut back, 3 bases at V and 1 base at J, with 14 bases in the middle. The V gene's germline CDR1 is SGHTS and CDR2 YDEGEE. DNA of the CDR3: TGTGCCAGCAGCTGGGCCCCAACAGGGTCCTACGAGCAGTACGTC. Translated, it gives CASSWAPTGSYEQYV.

CDR3 amino acids: CASSVASGGGEQFF. The CDR3 nucleotides are TGTGCCAGCAGCGTAGCTAGCGGGGGGGGTGAGCAGTTCTTC. V and J are TRBV9 and TRBJ2-1; 12 bases match TRBD2. Germline CDR1 SGDLS, CDR2 YYNGEE. CDR3 size: 14 residues. Germline trimming cut 0 bases from V and 9 bases from J; bases unmatched to any gene: 1.

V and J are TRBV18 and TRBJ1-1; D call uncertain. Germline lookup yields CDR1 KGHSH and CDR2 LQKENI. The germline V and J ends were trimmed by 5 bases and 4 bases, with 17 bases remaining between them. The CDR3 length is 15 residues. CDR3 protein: CASSSVTGSGTEAFF. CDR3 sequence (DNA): TGTGCCAGCTCATCGGTCACGGGGAGTGGCACTGAAGCTTTCTTT.

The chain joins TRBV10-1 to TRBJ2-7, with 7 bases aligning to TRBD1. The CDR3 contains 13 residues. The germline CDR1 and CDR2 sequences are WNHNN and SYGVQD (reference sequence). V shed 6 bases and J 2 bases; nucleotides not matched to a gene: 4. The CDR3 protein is CASRVGGAYEQYF. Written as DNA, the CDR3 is TGCGCCAGCAGAGTAGGGGGCGCCTACGAGCAGTACTTC.

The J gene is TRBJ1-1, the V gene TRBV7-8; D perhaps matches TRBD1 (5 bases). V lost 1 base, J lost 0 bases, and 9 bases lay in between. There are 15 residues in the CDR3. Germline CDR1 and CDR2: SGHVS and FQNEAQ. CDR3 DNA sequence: TGTGCCAGCAGCTTAGATGACAGCTTGAACACTGAAGCTTTCTTT. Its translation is CASSLDDSLNTEAFF.

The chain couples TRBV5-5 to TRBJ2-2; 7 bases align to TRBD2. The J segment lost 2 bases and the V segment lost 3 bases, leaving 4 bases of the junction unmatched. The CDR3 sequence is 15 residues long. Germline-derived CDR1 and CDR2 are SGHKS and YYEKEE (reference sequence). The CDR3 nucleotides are TGTGCCAGCAGCTGGGGAGGGCTTAACACCGGGGAGCTGTTTTTT. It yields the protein CASSWGGLNTGELFF.

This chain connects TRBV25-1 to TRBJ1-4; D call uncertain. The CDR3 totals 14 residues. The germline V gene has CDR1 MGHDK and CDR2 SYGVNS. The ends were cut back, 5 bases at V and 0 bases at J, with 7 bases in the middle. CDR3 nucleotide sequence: TGTGCCAGCAGTCCTAGAGCAACTAATGAAAAACTGTTTTTT. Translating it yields CASSPRATNEKLFF.

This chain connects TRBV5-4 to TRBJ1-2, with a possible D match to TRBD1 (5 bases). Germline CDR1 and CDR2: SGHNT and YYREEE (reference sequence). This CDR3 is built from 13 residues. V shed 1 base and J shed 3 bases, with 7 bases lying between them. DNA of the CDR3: TGTGCCAGCAGCTTGACAGGTTACTATGGCTACACCTTC. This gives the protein CASSLTGYYGYTF.

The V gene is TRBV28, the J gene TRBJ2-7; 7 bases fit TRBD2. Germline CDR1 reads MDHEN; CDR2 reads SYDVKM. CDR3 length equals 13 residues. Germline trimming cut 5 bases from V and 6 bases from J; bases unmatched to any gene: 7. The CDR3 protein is CASSGQGLPEQYF. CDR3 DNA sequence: TGTGCCAGCAGTGGGCAGGGACTACCCGAGCAGTACTTC.

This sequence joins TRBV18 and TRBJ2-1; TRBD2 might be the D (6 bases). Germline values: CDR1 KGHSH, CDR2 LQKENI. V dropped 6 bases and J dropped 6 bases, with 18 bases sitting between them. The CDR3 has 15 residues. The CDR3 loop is CASSQAIADVNEQFF. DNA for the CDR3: TGTGCCAGCTCTCAGGCGATAGCGGATGTCAATGAGCAGTTCTTC.

In DNA, the CDR3 is TGTGCCAGCAGTGCTCCGGGACAGGGTGACTATGGCTACACCTTC. Translated, it gives CASSAPGQGDYGYTF. The rearrangement joins TRBV27 to TRBJ1-2, with TRBD1 matching 9 bases. Per germline, CDR1 MNHEY and CDR2 SMNVEV (reference sequence). This CDR3 has 15 amino acids. J lost 3 bases, V lost 5 bases, and 7 bases had no gene match.

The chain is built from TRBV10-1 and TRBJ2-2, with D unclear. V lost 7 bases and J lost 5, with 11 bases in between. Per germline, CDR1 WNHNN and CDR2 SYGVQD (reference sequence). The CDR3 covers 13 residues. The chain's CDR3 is CASTQEVTGELFF. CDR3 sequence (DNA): TGCGCCAGCACCCAGGAAGTAACCGGGGAGCTGTTTTTT.

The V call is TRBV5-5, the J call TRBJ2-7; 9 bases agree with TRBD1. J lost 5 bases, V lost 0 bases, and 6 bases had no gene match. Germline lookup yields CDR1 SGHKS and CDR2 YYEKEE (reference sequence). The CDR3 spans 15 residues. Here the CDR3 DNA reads TGTGCCAGCAGCTTGGTGGGACAGGGATTCGACGAGCAGTACTTC. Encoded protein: CASSLVGQGFDEQYF.